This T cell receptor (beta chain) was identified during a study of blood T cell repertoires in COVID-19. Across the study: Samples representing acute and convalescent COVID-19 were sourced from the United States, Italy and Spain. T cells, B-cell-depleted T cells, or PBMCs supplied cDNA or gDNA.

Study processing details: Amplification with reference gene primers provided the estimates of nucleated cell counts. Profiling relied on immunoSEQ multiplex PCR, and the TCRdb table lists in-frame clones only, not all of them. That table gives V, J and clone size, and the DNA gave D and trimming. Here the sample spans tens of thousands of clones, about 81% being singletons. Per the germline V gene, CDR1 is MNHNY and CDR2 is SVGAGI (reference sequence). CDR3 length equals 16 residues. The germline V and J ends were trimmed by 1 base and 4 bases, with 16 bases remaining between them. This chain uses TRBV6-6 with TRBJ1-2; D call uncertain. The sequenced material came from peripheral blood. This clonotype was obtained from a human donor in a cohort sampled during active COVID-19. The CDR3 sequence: CASSYFPAAPGYGYTF. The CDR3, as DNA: TGTGCCAGCAGTTACTTCCCTGCAGCACCGGGCTATGGCTACACCTTC.